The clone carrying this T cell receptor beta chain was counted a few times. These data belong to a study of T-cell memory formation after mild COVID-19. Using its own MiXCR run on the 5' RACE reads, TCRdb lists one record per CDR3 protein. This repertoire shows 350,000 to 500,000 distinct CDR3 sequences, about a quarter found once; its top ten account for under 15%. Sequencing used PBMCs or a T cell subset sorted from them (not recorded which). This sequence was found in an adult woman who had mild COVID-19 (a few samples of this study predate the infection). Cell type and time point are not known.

CDR3 sequence (DNA): TGCGCCAGCAGCTTACAGGGGAGGGAGACCCAGTACTTC. It translates to CASSLQGRETQYF. This sequence joins TRBV5-1 and TRBJ2-5; D is possibly TRBD1 (7 bases). The CDR3 is 13 amino acids. V dropped 2 bases and J dropped 5 bases, with 10 bases sitting between them. The germline gives CDR1 SGHRS, CDR2 YFSETQ.